The sequence of this T cell receptor beta chain was determined in a study of blood T cell repertoires in COVID-19. V dropped 1 base and J dropped 4 bases, with 13 bases sitting between them. The CDR3 length is 14 residues. In germline, CDR1 is GTSNPN, CDR2 SVGIG (reference sequence). Some clones are missing from TCRdb's copy, which holds only in-frame ones; the method was immunoSEQ multiplex PCR. The sample lists about 110,000 clones; around 79% were seen once. The sequence was obtained from a woman over 75 with active or convalescent COVID-19. V is TRBV30 and J is TRBJ1-2; tentative D call: TRBD1 (5 bases). Material: peripheral blood. CDR3 amino acids: CAWSEGWRGYGYTF. The CDR3 nucleotides are TGTGCCTGGAGTGAGGGGTGGAGGGGCTATGGCTACACCTTC.